The 24 T cell receptor beta chains presented below share a single source sample, sequenced in a study of CD8 T cells in ankylosing spondylitis. TCRdb reanalysed the 5' RACE reads using MiXCR and keeps one entry per CDR3 protein. The sample has around 250,000 distinct CDR3 sequences; 18% are singletons. The sequencing input was blood, either unsorted or a sorted T cell fraction (not recorded which). The receptors were gathered from a male donor with ankylosing spondylitis or in good health (not recorded which).

This clonotype turned up a few times. The chain employs TRBV20-1 and TRBJ2-1, with TRBD2 matching over 7 bases. Germline V CDR1 and CDR2: DFQATT, SNEGSKA (reference sequence). V dropped 2 bases and J dropped 2; count of bases not matched to a gene: 6. The CDR3 spans 15 residues. In DNA form, the CDR3 reads TGCAGTGCTAGATCTAGCGCGGGAGCCTACAATGAGCAGTTCTTC. The encoded protein is CSARSSAGAYNEQFF.

This clonotype has at least ten counts. The V and J genes are TRBV6-7 and TRBJ2-2, with D possibly TRBD2 on 5 matching bases. TRBV6-7 is assigned to the ORF class and has an uncertain function. This CDR3 is 18 amino acids long. Trimming removed 0 bases from V and 2 bases from J, with 16 bases in between. The CDR3 sequence is CASSYSKSGSLNTGELFF. The CDR3 DNA sequence: TGTGCCAGCAGTTACTCGAAGTCTGGGAGTTTAAACACCGGGGAGCTGTTTTTT.

The sample holds a few counts of this clonotype. The V call is TRBV9, the J call TRBJ1-1, with 8 bases aligning to TRBD1. J was trimmed by 0 bases and V by 4 bases; bases with no gene match: 5. The CDR3 covers 15 residues. The germline gives CDR1 SGDLS, CDR2 YYNGEE. The CDR3 nucleotides read TGTGCCAGCAGCTCATGGACAGGGTTGAACACTGAAGCTTTCTTT. Protein product: CASSSWTGLNTEAFF.

The V gene is TRBV29-1, the J gene TRBJ2-1, with D perhaps TRBD2 (5 bases). The length of the CDR3 is 13 residues. V lost 0 bases to trimming and J lost 5 bases, with 8 bases between them. Germline loops: CDR1 SQVTM, CDR2 ANQGSEA. The CDR3 protein is CSVEEDSNNEQFF. Here the CDR3 DNA reads TGCAGCGTTGAAGAGGACTCTAACAATGAGCAGTTCTTC.

CDR3 protein: CASTLSAGMNTGELFF. The CDR3 DNA reads as TGTGCCAGCACCCTTAGTGCGGGGATGAACACCGGGGAGCTGTTTTTT. V gene TRBV7-2 combines with J gene TRBJ2-2; tentative D call: TRBD2 (6 bases). The CDR3 loop spans 16 amino acids. V lost 7 bases to trimming and J lost 1 base, with 16 bases between them. Germline values: CDR1 SGHTA, CDR2 FQGNSA.

The CDR3 coding sequence is TGCAGCGTTGTCAGTGTTGGGACGCAGTATTTT. The encoded protein is CSVVSVGTQYF. The rearrangement joins TRBV29-1 to TRBJ2-3; D remains unclear. The CDR3 sequence is 11 residues long. V was shortened by 4 bases and J by 9 bases, with 11 bases between the two germline ends. The germline V gene encodes CDR1 SQVTM and CDR2 ANQGSEA.

This clonotype was seen more than once but under ten times. The chain employs TRBV9 and TRBJ2-1; 7 bases agree with TRBD2. In germline, CDR1 is SGDLS, CDR2 YYNGEE. This CDR3 is 16 amino acids long. With V trimmed by 0 bases and J by 3 bases, 6 bases remained unmatched. The CDR3 nucleotides read TGTGCCAGCAGCGTAGGGGGGGGAGTTTTCTACAATGAGCAGTTCTTC. Amino acid sequence: CASSVGGGVFYNEQFF.

The V call is TRBV27, the J call TRBJ2-7; D may be TRBD1 or TRBD2 (6 bases each). Trimming removed 6 bases at V and 2 bases at J, with 20 bases between. The CDR3 has 16 amino acids. Germline values: CDR1 MNHEY, CDR2 SMNVEV (reference sequence). The CDR3 is CASRNNAGGSPYEQYF. In nucleotides, the CDR3 is TGTGCCAGCAGAAACAACGCCGGGGGCAGCCCCTACGAGCAGTACTTC.

This chain connects TRBV11-1 to TRBJ2-7; 10 positions agree with TRBD2. The CDR3 has 18 residues. CDR1 SGHAT and CDR2 FQDESV come from the germline V gene (reference sequence). With 5 bases clipped from V and 0 bases from J, the junction kept 13 bases outside the gene matches. In DNA form, the CDR3 reads TGTGCCAGCAGCCTTCCCGTTATAGCGGGAGGATACTCCTACGAGCAGTACTTC. Translating it yields CASSLPVIAGGYSYEQYF. The full variable domain, with the rest looked up from reference TRBV11-1 and TRBJ2-7, is EAEVAQSPRYKITEKSQAVAFWCDPISGHATLYWYRQILGQGPELLVQFQDESVVDDSQLPKDRFSAERLKGVDSTLKIQPAELGDSAMYLCASSLPVIAGGYSYEQYFGPGTRLTVT.

The chain employs TRBV7-4 and TRBJ2-7; 14 nucleotides agree with TRBD2. Trimming at V came to 5 bases and at J to 4 bases, leaving 10 bases not matched to a gene. This CDR3 has 17 residues. Germline CDR1 reads SGHVT; CDR2 reads SQSDAQ. CDR3 amino acids: CASSASGLAGGFYEQYF. CDR3 coding DNA: TGTGCCAGCAGCGCAAGCGGACTAGCGGGAGGATTTTACGAGCAGTACTTC.

This clonotype was found a few times. The V gene is TRBV10-2, the J gene TRBJ2-1; 11 bases agree with TRBD1. The CDR3 runs 14 residues. Germline V gene lookup returns CDR1 WSHSY and CDR2 SAAADI. Trimming cost V 8 bases and J 7 bases; bases outside gene matches: 7. This CDR3 is CASFGTGGRNEQFF. CDR3 sequence (DNA): TGCGCCAGCTTCGGGACAGGGGGAAGGAATGAGCAGTTCTTC.

This clonotype has ten or more counts. CDR3 sequence reads: CASSPDSGPYEQYF. CDR3 coding DNA: TGTGCCAGCAGTCCCGATAGCGGGCCCTACGAGCAGTACTTC. The chain carries TRBV12-3 or TRBV12-4 and TRBJ2-7, with 7 positions matching TRBD2. The length of the CDR3 is 14 residues. The ends lost 5 bases at V and 2 bases at J; junction bases unmatched: 6.

This rearrangement joins TRBV7-8 to TRBJ1-5; a possible D gene is TRBD1 (6 bases). Germline V gene sequence: CDR1 SGHVS, CDR2 FQNEAQ. This CDR3 comprises 17 residues. V shed 1 base and J shed 2 bases, with 15 bases lying between them. CDR3 protein: CASSLGSGESGNQPQHF. For the CDR3, the DNA is TGTGCCAGCAGCTTAGGGTCAGGGGAGAGTGGCAATCAGCCCCAGCATTTT.

This chain links TRBV4-1 with TRBJ1-5; D is possibly TRBD1 (5 bases). Germline CDR1 reads MGHRA; CDR2 reads YSYEKL. Trimming cost V 1 base and J 3 bases, with 10 bases left between them. The CDR3 is 15 amino acids. CDR3 sequence reads: CASSQGGLVNQPQHF. The CDR3 nucleotides read TGCGCCAGCAGCCAAGGGGGACTGGTCAATCAGCCCCAGCATTTT.

The rearrangement uses TRBV12-3 or TRBV12-4 and TRBJ2-6; D is perhaps TRBD2 (6 bases). The V and J ends lost 6 bases and 0 bases respectively, with 15 bases between them. This CDR3 contains 17 residues. The CDR3 DNA reads as TGTGCCAGCAGCGCCTTAGCGGAGGGCTCTGGGGCCAACGTCCTGACTTTC. Residues: CASSALAEGSGANVLTF.

This clonotype was recorded at least ten times. CDR3 sequence (DNA): TGTGCCAGCAGCTTCTCAGCGGGAGGTGGCGAGCAGTACTTC. Residues: CASSFSAGGGEQYF. The genes are TRBV7-2 and TRBJ2-7, with TRBD2 matching over 9 bases. CDR1 and CDR2 (germline): SGHTA, FQGNSA. The V segment lost 3 bases and the J segment 6 bases; nucleotides outside the gene matches: 6. The CDR3 sequence is 14 residues long.

This clonotype was recorded at least ten times. This chain joins TRBV5-5 and TRBJ2-5; D gene ambiguous. The CDR3 is made up of 15 amino acids. Germline V gene sequence: CDR1 SGHKS, CDR2 YYEKEE (reference sequence). V was cut by 0 bases and J by 0 bases, with 9 bases left in between. CDR3 sequence (DNA): TGTGCCAGCAGCTTGGATGGTGCAGACCAAGAGACCCAGTACTTC. It translates to CASSLDGADQETQYF. The full variable domain, completed using reference TRBV5-5 and TRBJ2-5, is DAGVTQSPTHLIKTRGQQVTLRCSPISGHKSVSWYQQVLGQGPQFIFQYYEKEERGRGNFPDRFSARQFPNYSSELNVNALLLGDSALYLCASSLDGADQETQYFGPGTRLLVL.

The V gene is TRBV4-2, the J gene TRBJ1-1, with D tentatively TRBD1 (6 bases). The CDR3 covers 16 residues. CDR1 and CDR2 (germline): LGHNA, YNFKEQ. V shed 1 base and J shed 1 base, with 13 bases lying between them. The CDR3 here is CASSQVRTAPNTEAFF. The CDR3 DNA is TGTGCCAGCAGCCAAGTAAGGACAGCGCCGAACACTGAAGCTTTCTTT.

The chain employs TRBV12-3 or TRBV12-4 and TRBJ2-3; 10 bases are shared with TRBD2. The J segment lost 4 bases and the V segment lost 6 bases, leaving 10 bases of the junction unmatched. The CDR3 is 16 amino acids. The CDR3 protein is CASRLGSGRIADTQYF. The DNA of the CDR3 is TGTGCCAGCAGACTCGGTAGCGGGAGGATCGCAGATACGCAGTATTTT.

The CDR3 loop reads CASSSPSGITGELFF. The CDR3 DNA reads as TGTGCCAGCAGCTCGCCTAGCGGCATCACCGGGGAGCTGTTTTTT. The rearrangement joins TRBV7-2 to TRBJ2-2; 7 bases align to TRBD2. Germline CDR1 is SGHTA and CDR2 is FQGNSA. The J segment lost 4 bases and the V segment lost 4 bases, leaving 6 bases of the junction unmatched. There are 15 residues in the CDR3. Full variable domain (remainder filled in from reference TRBV7-2 and TRBJ2-2): GAGVSQSPSNKVTEKGKDVELRCDPISGHTALYWYRQSLGQGLEFLIYFQGNSAPDKSGLPSDRFSAERTGGSVSTLTIQRTQQEDSAVYLCASSSPSGITGELFFGEGSRLTVL.

The V call is TRBV5-1, the J call TRBJ2-1; D is undetermined. Between the trimmed V and J ends, which lost 0 bases and 3 bases, there was a span of 10 bases. Germline CDR1 is SGHRS and CDR2 is YFSETQ. This CDR3 contains 15 residues. This CDR3 reads CASSLEVSLYNEQFF. The CDR3 DNA reads as TGCGCCAGCAGCTTGGAGGTATCACTCTACAATGAGCAGTTCTTC. Supplemented by reference TRBV5-1 and TRBJ2-1, the full variable domain reads KAGVTQTPRYLIKTRGQQVTLSCSPISGHRSVSWYQQTPGQGLQFLFEYFSETQRNKGNFPGRFSGRQFSNSRSEMNVSTLELGDSALYLCASSLEVSLYNEQFFGPGTRLTVL.

In regard to this clonotype: Relative to the germline gene, one junction end is altered; a read error may explain this. The J gene is TRBJ2-2, the V gene TRBV6-5; no firm D call. Germline-derived CDR1 and CDR2 are MNHEY and SVGAGI. CDR3 length: 14 amino acids. The CDR3 region has the DNA TGTGGCAGCAGTTACGGGTCCGAAGCCGGGGAGCTGTTTTTT. Its translation: CGSSYGSEAGELFF.

The chain uses TRBV21-1 and TRBJ2-7; the tabulated D call, TRBD2, remains unverified against the DNA. TRBV21-1 is marked as a pseudogene. This CDR3 has 16 residues. In nucleotides, the CDR3 is TGTGCCAGCAGCCCCGAGGGAAGGTCGAGCTCCTACGAGCAGTACTTC. Translating it yields CASSPEGRSSSYEQYF.

This clonotype was counted between two and nine times. The chain is built from TRBV10-2 and TRBJ2-7, with a weak D call TRBD2 (6 bases). V shed 6 bases and J shed 0 bases, with 12 bases lying between them. CDR1 and CDR2 from the germline V gene are WSHSY and SAAADI. This CDR3 comprises 14 residues. The CDR3 nucleotides read TGCGCCAGCAGATTGGGACTTCTCTCCTACGAGCAGTACTTC. This translates into CASRLGLLSYEQYF.